This record concerns one T cell receptor (beta chain) sequence. These data are taken from a study of blood T cell repertoires in COVID-19. The repertoire was sequenced with immunoSEQ multiplex PCR; TCRdb's copy has only in-frame clones and lacks some. Here the sample spans some 87,000 clones, less than 85% being singletons. The CDR3 totals 18 residues. V dropped 1 base and J dropped 4; count of bases not matched to a gene: 16. Germline V lookup: CDR1 MDHEN, CDR2 SYDVKM. The gene calls are TRBV28 and TRBJ2-7, with TRBD2 matching 7 bases. This TCR derives from a human donor in a cohort sampled during active COVID-19. The specimen was peripheral blood. This chain's CDR3 is CASSLFSPHGGRGYEQYF. CDR3 coding DNA: TGTGCCAGCAGTTTATTCTCCCCCCATGGCGGGAGAGGATACGAGCAGTACTTC.